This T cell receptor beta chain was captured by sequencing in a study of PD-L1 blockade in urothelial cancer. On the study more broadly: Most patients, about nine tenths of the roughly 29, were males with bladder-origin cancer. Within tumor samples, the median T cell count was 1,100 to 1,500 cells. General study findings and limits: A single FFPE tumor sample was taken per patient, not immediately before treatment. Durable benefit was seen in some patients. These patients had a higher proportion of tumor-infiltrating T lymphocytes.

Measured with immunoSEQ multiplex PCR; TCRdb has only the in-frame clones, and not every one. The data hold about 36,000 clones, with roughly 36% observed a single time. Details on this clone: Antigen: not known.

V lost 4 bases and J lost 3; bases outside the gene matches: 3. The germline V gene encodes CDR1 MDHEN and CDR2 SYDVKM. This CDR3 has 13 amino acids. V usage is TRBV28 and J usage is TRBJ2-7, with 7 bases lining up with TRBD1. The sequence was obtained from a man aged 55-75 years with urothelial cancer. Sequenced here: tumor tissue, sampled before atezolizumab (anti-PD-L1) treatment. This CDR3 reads CASSSPGGYEQYF. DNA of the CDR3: TGTGCCAGCAGTTCCCCAGGGGGCTACGAGCAGTACTTC.